The clone carrying this T cell receptor beta chain came up a few times. The target antigen is unknown. The second PCR ran about 6 to 11 cycles with a sample-barcoded 5' primer and J-beta primers. TCRdb fed the 5' RACE reads into MiXCR, producing one record per CDR3 protein. The sample lists 1,800,000 or so distinct CDR3 sequences, around 40% occurring once. The data are from a study of blood T cells in healthy people across ages. General study results and limits: Possibly confounding the expanded clonotype changes was the fact that donor CMV status was unknown. Higher naive T cell percentage went strongly together with higher TCR beta diversity.

Every sample yielded at least 6.5 million isolated PBMCs. Specimen: blood. The sequence came from a human donor in good health.

The CDR3 region is CASSLGLGSGDGQFF. The CDR3 bases are TGTGCCAGCAGCTTAGGCCTTGGTAGCGGGGACGGGCAGTTCTTC. This chain links TRBV13 with TRBJ2-1; 8 nucleotides align to TRBD2. V lost 0 bases, J lost 12 bases, and 10 bases stayed unmatched. Germline-derived CDR1 and CDR2 are PRHDT and FYEKMQ (reference sequence). The CDR3 is made up of 15 amino acids.